At least ten counts were recorded for the clone carrying this T cell receptor beta chain. Its specificity is not known. TCRdb re-derived calls from the reads in MiXCR, one entry per CDR3 protein. The data show around 530,000 distinct CDR3 sequences, around a quarter seen once. The sample comes from a study of T cell repertoires in cytomegalovirus infection. Study information: Based on public TCR beta signatures, there were indications of CMV infection and of a matching HLA type.

Study results and limitations: HLA-C-restricted, CMV-specific TCR beta clonotypes were dominant ex vivo. People with CMV and the relevant HLA were identified by cumulative public TCR beta family frequency.

The CDR3 has 14 residues. Germline CDR1 is SGHTA and CDR2 is FQGNSA. V was trimmed by 2 bases and J by 3 bases, leaving 7 bases between them. The V and J genes are TRBV7-2 and TRBJ2-2; D gene uncertain. The specimen sequenced was PBMCs. The sequence was obtained from a human donor in good health (CMV status not recorded). Some clones in this sample may be carry-over from other donors' samples. This chain's CDR3 is CASSLRRDTGELFF. The CDR3 nucleotides read TGTGCCAGCAGCTTACGACGGGACACCGGGGAGCTGTTTTTT.